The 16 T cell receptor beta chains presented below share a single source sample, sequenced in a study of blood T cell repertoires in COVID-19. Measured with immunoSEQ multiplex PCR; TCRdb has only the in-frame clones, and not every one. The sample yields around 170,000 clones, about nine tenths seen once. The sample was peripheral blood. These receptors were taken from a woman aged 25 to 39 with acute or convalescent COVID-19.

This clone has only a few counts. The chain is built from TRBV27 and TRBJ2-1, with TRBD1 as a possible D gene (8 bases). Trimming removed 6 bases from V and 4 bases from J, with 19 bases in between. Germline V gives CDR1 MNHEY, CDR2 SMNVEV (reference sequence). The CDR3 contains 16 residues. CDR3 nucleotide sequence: TGTGCCAGCAGGGGGGGGCAGGGGGCGAATTACAATGAGCAGTTCTTC. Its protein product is CASRGGQGANYNEQFF.

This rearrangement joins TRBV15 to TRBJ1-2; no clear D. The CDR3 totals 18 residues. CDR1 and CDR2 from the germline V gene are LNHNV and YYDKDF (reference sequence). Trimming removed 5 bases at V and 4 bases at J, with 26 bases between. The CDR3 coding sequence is TGTGCCACCAGCCGTTTGTCAGGAAACCTGGGTGGCCCCTATGGCTACACCTTC. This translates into CATSRLSGNLGGPYGYTF.

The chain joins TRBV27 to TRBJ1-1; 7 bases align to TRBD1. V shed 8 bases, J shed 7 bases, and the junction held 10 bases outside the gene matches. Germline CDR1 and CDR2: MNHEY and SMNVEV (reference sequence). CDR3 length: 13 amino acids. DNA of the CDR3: TGTGCCAGCCGGGACAGTGATAGCGGTGAAGCTTTCTTT. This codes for CASRDSDSGEAFF.

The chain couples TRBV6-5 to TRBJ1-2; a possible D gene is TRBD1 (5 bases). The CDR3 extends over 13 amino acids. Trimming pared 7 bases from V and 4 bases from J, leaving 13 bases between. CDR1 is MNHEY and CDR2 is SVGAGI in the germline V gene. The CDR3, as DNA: TGTGCCAGCATCGACCGGGACTCCTATGGCTACACCTTC. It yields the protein CASIDRDSYGYTF.

The CDR3 protein is CASRLGQVNSPLHF. The CDR3 nucleotides read TGTGCCAGCAGGCTGGGACAAGTAAATTCACCCCTCCACTTT. The chain carries TRBV2 and TRBJ1-6, with D perhaps TRBD1 (6 bases). There are 14 residues in the CDR3. Trimming pared 6 bases from V and 7 bases from J, leaving 13 bases between. Germline CDR1 and CDR2: SNHLY and FYNNEI.

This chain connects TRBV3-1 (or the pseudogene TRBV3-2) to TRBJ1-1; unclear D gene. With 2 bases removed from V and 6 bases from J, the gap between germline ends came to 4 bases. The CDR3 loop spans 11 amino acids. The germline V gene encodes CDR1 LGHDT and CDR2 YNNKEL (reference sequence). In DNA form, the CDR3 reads TGTGCCAGCAGCCAATTATCTGAAGCTTTCTTT. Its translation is CASSQLSEAFF.

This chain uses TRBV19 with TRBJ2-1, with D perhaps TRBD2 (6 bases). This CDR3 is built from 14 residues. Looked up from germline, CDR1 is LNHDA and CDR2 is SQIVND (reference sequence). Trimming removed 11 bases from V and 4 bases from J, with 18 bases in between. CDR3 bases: TGTGCCCCTATGTTCGCGGGACGGTACAATGAGCAGTTCTTC. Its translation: CAPMFAGRYNEQFF.

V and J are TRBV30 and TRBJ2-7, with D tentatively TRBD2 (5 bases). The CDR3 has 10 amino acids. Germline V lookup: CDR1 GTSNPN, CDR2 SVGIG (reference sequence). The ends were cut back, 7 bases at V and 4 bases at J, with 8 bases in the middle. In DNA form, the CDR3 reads TGTGCCTTAGGACTGTACGAGCAGTACTTC. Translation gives CALGLYEQYF.

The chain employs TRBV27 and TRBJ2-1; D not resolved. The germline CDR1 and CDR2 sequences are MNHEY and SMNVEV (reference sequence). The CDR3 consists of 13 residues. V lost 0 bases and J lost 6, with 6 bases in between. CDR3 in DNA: TGTGCCAGCAGTTTATCTCCCCGCAATGAGCAGTTCTTC. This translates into CASSLSPRNEQFF.

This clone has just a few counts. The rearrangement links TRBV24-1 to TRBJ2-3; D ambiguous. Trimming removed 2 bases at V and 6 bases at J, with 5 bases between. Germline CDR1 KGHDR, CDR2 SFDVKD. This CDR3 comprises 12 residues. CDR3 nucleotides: TGTGCCACCAGTGATTGGGCTGATACGCAGTATTTT. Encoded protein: CATSDWADTQYF.

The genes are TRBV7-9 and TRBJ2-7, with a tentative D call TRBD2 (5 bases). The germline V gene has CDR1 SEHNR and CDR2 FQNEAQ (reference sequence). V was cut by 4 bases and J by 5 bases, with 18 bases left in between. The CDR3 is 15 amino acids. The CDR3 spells CASSSTSSTTDEQYF. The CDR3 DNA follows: TGTGCCAGCAGCTCTACTTCGTCGACTACGGACGAGCAGTACTTC.

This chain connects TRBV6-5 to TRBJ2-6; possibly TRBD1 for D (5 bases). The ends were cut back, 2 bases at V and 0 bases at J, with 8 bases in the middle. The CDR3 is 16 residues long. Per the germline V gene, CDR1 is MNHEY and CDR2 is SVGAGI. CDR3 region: CASSYIRDSGANVLTF. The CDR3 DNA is TGTGCCAGCAGTTACATCAGGGACTCTGGGGCCAACGTCCTGACTTTC.

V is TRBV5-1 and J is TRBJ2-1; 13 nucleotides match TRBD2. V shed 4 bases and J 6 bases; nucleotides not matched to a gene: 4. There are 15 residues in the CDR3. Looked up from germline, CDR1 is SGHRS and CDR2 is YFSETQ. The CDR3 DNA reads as TGCGCCAGCAGCCCTCGGACTAGCGGGAGCAATGAGCAGTTCTTC. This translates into CASSPRTSGSNEQFF.

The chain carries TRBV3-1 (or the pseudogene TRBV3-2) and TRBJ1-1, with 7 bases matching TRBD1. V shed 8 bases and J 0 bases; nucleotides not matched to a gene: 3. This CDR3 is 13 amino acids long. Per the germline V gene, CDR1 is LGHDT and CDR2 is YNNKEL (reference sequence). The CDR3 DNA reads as TGTGCCAGCTCACAGGGGTTGAACACTGAAGCTTTCTTT. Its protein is CASSQGLNTEAFF.

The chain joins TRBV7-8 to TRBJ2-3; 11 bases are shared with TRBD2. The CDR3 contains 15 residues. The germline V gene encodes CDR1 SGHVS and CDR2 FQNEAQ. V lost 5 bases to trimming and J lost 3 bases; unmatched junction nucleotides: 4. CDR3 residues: CASSTWTSGTDTQYF. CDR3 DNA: TGTGCCAGCAGCACATGGACTAGCGGGACAGATACGCAGTATTTT.

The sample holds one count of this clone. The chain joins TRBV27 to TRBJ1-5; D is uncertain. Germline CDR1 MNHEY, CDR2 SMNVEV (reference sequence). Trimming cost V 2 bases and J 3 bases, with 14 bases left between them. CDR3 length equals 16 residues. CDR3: CASSLRGNDLNQPQHF. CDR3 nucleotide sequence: TGTGCCAGCAGTTTACGAGGGAATGACCTCAATCAGCCCCAGCATTTT.